A single sample is the source of the 3 T cell receptor beta chains below, sequenced in a study of Graves' ophthalmopathy and Graves' hyperthyroidism. RNA served as the template for amplifying TCR beta CDR3 regions. The workflow started with a first-round RT-PCR run with HTBI primers and then moved on to a second-round multiplex PCR. TCRdb passed the multiplex PCR reads through MiXCR, listing each CDR3 protein once. This table has some 380,000 distinct CDR3 sequences, over 15% appearing once. Source material: peripheral blood. The receptor set was obtained from a woman under 30 with stable Graves' hyperthyroidism.

This sequence joins TRBV12-3 or TRBV12-4 and TRBJ1-2; D perhaps matches TRBD1 (5 bases). The CDR3 runs to 13 residues. V was trimmed by 5 bases and J by 4 bases, leaving 11 bases between them. CDR3: CASSPGGPYGYTF. The CDR3 region has the DNA TGTGCCAGCAGTCCGGGGGGACCCTATGGCTACACCTTC.

This clonotype was observed a few times. A clone one base away is much larger, so this may be a read error. For the CDR3, the DNA is TGCAGTGCTAGACCAGGGACAGGGAACACTGAAGCTTGCTTT. Its protein product is CSARPGTGNTEACF. The V gene is TRBV20-1, the J gene TRBJ1-1, with 9 bases matching TRBD1. The germline V gene encodes CDR1 DFQATT and CDR2 SNEGSKA (reference sequence). There are 14 residues in the CDR3.

This clonotype was recorded many times. The chain has TRBV6-1 and TRBJ1-2, with D uncertain. The CDR3 has 13 amino acids. Germline values: CDR1 MNHNS, CDR2 SASEGT. V was trimmed by 8 bases and J by 0 bases, leaving 10 bases between them. This CDR3 is CASRREANYGYTF. CDR3 bases: TGTGCCAGCCGCCGGGAGGCTAACTATGGCTACACCTTC.